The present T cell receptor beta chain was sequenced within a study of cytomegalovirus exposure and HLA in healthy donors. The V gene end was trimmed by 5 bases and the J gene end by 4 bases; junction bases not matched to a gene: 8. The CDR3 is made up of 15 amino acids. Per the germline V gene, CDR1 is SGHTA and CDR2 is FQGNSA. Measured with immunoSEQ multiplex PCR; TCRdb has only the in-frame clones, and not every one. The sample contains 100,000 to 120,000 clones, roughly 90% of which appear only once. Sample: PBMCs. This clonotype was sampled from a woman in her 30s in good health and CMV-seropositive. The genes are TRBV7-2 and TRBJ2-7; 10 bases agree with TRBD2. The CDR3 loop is CASSEESGGVYEQYF. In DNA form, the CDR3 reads TGTGCCAGCAGCGAAGAAAGCGGGGGGGTTTACGAGCAGTACTTC. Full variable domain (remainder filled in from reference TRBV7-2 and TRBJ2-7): GAGVSQSPSNKVTEKGKDVELRCDPISGHTALYWYRQSLGQGLEFLIYFQGNSAPDKSGLPSDRFSAERTGGSVSTLTIQRTQQEDSAVYLCASSEESGGVYEQYFGPGTRLTVT.